This T cell receptor (beta chain) came from a study of blood T cell repertoires in COVID-19. About the study: Whether acute or convalescent, the COVID-19 samples came from the United States, Italy and Spain. Nucleic acid was either cDNA or gDNA, and it came from T cells, B-cell-depleted T cells, or PBMCs.

CDR1 MNHEY and CDR2 SMNVEV come from the germline V gene (reference sequence). Trimming cost V 2 bases and J 7 bases, with 8 bases left between them. The CDR3 runs 12 residues. The authors' processing: Amplification with reference gene primers provided the estimates of nucleated cell counts. Some clones are missing from TCRdb's copy, which holds only in-frame ones; the method was immunoSEQ multiplex PCR. V and J calls and clone size are those listed in that table; D and trimming were worked out from the DNA. Counted here are 130,000 or so clones, about 80% occurring once; the ten biggest clones make up over 9%. In this sample, this clone turned up once.

This clonotype originated in a woman in her sixties or seventies with acute or convalescent COVID-19. The sequencing input was peripheral blood. The chain links TRBV27 to TRBJ1-2; D perhaps matches TRBD1 (6 bases). CDR3 bases: TGTGCCAGCAGTTTAAGGGGGGGTGGCTACACCTTC. It codes for CASSLRGGGYTF.